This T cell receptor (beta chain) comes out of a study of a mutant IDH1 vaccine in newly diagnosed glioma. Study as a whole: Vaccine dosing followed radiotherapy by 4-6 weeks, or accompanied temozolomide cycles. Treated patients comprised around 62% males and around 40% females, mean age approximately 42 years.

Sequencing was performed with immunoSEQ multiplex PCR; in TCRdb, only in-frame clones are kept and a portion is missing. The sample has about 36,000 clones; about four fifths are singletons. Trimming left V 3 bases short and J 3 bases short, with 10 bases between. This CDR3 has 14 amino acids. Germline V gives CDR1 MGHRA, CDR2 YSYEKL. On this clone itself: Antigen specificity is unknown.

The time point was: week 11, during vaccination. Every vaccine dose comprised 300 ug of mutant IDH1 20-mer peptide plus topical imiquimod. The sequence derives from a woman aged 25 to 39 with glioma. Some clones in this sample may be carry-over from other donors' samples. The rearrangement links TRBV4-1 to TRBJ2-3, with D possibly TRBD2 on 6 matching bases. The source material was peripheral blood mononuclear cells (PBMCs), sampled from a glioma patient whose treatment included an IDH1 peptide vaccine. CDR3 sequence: CASSQGRRTDTQYF. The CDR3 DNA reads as TGCGCCAGCAGCCAGGGGAGGAGGACAGATACGCAGTATTTT.